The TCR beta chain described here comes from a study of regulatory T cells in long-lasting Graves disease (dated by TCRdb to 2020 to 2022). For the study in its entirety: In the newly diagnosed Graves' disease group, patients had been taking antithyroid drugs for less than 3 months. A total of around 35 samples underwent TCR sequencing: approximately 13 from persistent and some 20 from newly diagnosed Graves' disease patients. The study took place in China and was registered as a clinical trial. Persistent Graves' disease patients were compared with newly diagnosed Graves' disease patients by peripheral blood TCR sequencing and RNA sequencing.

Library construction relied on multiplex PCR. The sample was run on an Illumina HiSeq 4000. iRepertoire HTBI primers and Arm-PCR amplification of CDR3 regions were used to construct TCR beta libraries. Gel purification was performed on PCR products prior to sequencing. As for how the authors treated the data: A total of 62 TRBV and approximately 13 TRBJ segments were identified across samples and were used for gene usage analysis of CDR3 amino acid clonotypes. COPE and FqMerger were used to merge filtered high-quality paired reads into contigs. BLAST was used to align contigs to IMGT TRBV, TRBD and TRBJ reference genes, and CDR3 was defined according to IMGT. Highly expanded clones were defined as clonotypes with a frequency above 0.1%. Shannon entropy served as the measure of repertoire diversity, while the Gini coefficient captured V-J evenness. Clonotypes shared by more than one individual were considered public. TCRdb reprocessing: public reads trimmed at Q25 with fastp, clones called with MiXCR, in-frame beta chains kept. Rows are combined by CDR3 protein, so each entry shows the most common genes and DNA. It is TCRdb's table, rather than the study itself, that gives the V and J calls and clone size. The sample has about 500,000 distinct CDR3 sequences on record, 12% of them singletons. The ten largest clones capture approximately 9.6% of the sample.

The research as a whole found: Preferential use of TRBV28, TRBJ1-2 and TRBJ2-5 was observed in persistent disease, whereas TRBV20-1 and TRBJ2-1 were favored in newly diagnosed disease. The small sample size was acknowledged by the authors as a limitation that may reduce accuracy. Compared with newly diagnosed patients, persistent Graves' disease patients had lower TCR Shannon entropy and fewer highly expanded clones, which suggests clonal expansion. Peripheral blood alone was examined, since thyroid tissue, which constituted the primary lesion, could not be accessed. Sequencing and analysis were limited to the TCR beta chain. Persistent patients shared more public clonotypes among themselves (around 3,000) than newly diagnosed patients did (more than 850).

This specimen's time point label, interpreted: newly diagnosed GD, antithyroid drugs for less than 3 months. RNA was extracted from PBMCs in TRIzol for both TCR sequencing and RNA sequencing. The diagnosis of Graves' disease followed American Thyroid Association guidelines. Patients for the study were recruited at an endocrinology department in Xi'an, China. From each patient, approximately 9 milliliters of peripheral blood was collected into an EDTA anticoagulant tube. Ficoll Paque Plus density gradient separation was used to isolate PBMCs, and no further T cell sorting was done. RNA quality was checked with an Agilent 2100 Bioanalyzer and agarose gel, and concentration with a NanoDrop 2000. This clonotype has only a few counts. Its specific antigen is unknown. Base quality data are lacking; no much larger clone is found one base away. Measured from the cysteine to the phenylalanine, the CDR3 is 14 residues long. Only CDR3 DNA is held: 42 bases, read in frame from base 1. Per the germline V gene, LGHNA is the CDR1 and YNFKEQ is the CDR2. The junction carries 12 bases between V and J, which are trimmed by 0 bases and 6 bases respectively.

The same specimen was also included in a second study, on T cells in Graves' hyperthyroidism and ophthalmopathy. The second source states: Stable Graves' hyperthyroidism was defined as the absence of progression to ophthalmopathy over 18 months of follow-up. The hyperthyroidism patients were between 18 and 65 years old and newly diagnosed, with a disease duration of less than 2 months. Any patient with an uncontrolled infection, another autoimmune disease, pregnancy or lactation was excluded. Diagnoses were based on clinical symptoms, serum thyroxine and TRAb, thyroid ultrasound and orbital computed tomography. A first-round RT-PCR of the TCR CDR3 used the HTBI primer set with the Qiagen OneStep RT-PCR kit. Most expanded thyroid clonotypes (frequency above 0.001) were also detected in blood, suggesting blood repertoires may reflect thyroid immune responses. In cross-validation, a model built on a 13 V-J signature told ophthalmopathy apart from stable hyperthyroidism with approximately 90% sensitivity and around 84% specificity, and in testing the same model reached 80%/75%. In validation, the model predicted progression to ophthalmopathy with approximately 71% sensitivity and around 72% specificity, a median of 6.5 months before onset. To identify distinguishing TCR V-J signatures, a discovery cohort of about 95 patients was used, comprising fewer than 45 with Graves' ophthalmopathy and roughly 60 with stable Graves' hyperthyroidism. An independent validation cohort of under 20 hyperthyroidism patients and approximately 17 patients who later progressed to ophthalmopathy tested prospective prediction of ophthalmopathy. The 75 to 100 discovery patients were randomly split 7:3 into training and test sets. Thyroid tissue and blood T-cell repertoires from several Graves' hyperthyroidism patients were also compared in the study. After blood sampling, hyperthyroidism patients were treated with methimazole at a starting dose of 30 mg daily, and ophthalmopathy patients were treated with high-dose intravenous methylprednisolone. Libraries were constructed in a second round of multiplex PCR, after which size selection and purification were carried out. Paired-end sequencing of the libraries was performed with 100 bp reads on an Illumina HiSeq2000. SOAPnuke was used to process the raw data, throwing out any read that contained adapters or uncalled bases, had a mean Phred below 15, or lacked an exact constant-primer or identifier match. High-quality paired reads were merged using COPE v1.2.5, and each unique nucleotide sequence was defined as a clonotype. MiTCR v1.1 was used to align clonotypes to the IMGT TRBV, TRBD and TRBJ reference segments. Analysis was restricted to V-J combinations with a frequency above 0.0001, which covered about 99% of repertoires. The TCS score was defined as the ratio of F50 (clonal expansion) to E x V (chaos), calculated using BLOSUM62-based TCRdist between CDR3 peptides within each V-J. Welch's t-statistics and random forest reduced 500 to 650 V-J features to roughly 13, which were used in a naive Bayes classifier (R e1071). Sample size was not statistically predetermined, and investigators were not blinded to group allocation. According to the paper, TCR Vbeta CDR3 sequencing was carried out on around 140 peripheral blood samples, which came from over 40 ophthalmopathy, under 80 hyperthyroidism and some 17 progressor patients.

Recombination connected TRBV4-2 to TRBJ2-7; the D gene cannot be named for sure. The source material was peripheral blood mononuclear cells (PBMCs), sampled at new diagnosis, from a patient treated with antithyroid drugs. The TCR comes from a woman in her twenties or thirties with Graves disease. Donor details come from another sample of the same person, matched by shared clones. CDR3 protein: CASSQDGYGREQYF. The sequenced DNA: TGTGCCAGCAGCCAAGATGGGTATGGCCGCGAGCAGTACTTC.